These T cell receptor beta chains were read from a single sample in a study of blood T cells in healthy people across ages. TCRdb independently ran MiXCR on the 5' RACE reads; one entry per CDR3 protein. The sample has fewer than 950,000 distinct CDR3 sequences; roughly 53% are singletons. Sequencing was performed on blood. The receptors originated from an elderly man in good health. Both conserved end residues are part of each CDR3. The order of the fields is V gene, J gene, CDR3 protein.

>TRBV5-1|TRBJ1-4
CASSTRQGTNEKLFF
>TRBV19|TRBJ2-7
CASSRSTLLAGDYNEQYF
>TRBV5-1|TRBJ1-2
CASSVTRDRNYGYTF
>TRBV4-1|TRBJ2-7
CASSHNPGQGPWAQYF
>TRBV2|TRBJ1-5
CASSEEGFNQPQHF
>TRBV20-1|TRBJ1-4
CSAEADEKLFF
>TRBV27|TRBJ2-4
CASSPLKGSENIQYF
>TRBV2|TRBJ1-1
CASSESGFNTEAFF
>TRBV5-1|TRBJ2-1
CASSQGLAGGLSYNEQFF
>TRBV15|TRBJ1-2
CATSRDVAGGQGYTF
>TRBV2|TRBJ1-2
CASKEGNSNGYTF
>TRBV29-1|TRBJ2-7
CSVGRDYEQYF
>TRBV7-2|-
CASSRPGTGVHEQYF
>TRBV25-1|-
CASRRLAGAGEQYF
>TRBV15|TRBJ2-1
CATSRVRGFNNGQFF
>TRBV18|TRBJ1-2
CASSPAGDGHGYTF
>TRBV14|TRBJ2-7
CASSIRTGTGEQYF
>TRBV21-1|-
CASSKAGGYEQYF
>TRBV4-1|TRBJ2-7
CASSQVDQGYEQYF
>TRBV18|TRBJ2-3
CASSPPSGRYAYF
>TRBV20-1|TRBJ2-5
CSARWVGQETQYF
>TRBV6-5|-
CASSYRELYEQYF
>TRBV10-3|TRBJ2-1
CAIRDSEGKSSYNEQFF
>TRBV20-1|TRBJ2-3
CSASLIGSEPAGLKWGTQYF
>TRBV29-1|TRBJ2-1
CSVLGGGLDPNEQFF
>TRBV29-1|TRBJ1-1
CSVWVPRTGLQRDTEAFF
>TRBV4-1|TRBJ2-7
CASQRTSGSRYEQYF
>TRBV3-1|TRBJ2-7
CASSHGQSYEQYF
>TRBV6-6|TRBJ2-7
CASRLTSGSSYEQYF
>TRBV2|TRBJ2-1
CASSDSAGGLGNNEQFF
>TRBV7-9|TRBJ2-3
CASSTVAGVQDTQYF
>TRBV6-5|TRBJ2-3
CASSYARLAGGRWLSDTQYF
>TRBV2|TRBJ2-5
CASGLAGAPQETQYF
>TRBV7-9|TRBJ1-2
CASSLGGDWNGYTF
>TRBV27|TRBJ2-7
CASSVKGNYEQYF
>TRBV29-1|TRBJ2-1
CSVDTGPGQGYNEQFF
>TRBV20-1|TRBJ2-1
CSATLSNEQFF
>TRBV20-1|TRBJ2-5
CSAIDRVAGLFGYF
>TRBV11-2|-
CASSPRLAGPYNEQYF
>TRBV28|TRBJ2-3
CASSLRTRADTQYF
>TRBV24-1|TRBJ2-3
CATSDSSRLEYF
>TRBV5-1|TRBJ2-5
CASSRQGGRETQYF
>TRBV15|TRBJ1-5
CATSRVAWGRNSNQPQHF
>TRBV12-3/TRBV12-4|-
CASSFQRGEQYF
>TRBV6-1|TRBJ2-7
CASSAVKEQYF
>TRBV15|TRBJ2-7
CATTEGQRDEQYF
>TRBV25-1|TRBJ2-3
CASSLTRTGSTDTQYF